The T cell receptor beta chain under discussion was sequenced for a study of shared clonotypes between healthy human individuals. Overall study context: Per donor, three plates held CD4 naive cells, three held CD4 memory, two held CD8 naive and one held CD8 memory. Whole-study results and caveats: The four-donor shared clonotypes exceeded non-shared clonotypes in generation probability, with non-shared ones scoring lower.

Germline V gene lookup returns CDR1 SEHNR and CDR2 FQNEAQ (reference sequence). The CDR3 contains 16 residues. V lost 1 base to trimming and J lost 6 bases; unmatched junction nucleotides: 4. Regarding this clone: Its antigen is unknown.

In the original workflow: As immunoSEQ supplied junction-only sequences (without quality scores), filtering differed. TCRdb's table, derived via immunoSEQ multiplex PCR, lists solely in-frame clones and lacks some. Clone size and V and J calls were adopted from that table, with D and trimming inferred from the DNA. The data show some 2.4 million clones, 80% to 95% seen once. The sequenced material came from naive CD4+ T cells from PBMCs. Described subset: CD45RA+ positively selected. The receptor's source is a man between 18 and 35 years old in good health. Some clones in this sample may be carry-over from other donors' samples. V and J are TRBV7-9 and TRBJ2-1; 12 bases match TRBD2. CDR3 in amino acids: CASSLVGTSGRNEQFF. CDR3 DNA: TGTGCCAGCAGCTTAGTCGGGACTAGCGGGCGCAATGAGCAGTTCTTC. Full variable domain (rest looked up from reference TRBV7-9 and TRBJ2-1): DTGVSQNPRHKITKRGQNVTFRCDPISEHNRLYWYRQTLGQGPEFLTYFQNEAQLEKSRLLSDRFSAERPKGSFSTLEIQRTEQGDSAMYLCASSLVGTSGRNEQFFGPGTRLTVL.